Reported below is one T cell receptor beta chain. This clonotype has ten or more counts. Its antigen is unknown. No base qualities exist here, and no much larger clone lies one base off it. These data are taken from a study of T-cell reconstitution after alpha-beta-depleted transplantation in children (dated by TCRdb to about 2016). With respect to the entire study: Using TCR repertoire profiling, the study followed T-cell immune reconstitution in a quantitative way in children after TCRalphabeta/CD19-depleted allogeneic hematopoietic cell transplantation.

The protocol used for the library was PCR. Instrument used: Illumina HiSeq 2500. TCR library preparation used molecular barcoding, with unique molecular identifiers applied to normalize quantification of the TCRbeta repertoire. Clones were called with MiXCR by TCRdb after fastp trimmed the public reads at Q25, and only in-frame beta chains were retained. Each entry is one CDR3 protein sequence, shown with its most common DNA and genes. The sample records roughly 500,000 distinct CDR3 sequences, around 13% of which are singletons. More than 5.5% of the sample is held by the ten biggest clonotypes. V is cut by 3 bases and J by 4 bases, and the space between the germline ends is 10 bases. CDR3 length: 14 amino acids, cysteine to phenylalanine. CDR3 DNA only is kept here, 42 bases in frame from base 1. Sequences SGHTA (CDR1) and FQGNSA (CDR2) are obtained from the germline V gene.

Sequencing used PBMCs from the stem cell graft donor, obtained from the stem cell graft. The sequence is built from TRBV7-2 and TRBJ2-1; the D region is possibly TRBD1 or TRBD2, each matching across 5 bases. The origin of this receptor is a human donor who donated a stem cell graft to a child with combined immunodeficiency. The CDR3 loop reads CASSFRDQYNEQFF. The bases read TGTGCCAGCAGCTTCCGGGACCAGTACAATGAGCAGTTCTTC.